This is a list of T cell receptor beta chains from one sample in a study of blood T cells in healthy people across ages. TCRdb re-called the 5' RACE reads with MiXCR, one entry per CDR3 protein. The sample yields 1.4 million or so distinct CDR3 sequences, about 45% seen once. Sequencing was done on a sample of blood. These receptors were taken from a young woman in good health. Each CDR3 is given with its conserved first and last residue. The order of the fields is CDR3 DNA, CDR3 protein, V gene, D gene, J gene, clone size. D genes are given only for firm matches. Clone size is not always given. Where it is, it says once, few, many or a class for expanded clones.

TGCAGTGCTAGCAGTTCAGGGGGGGGGAATCAGCCCCAGCATTTT CSASSSGGGNQPQHF TRBV20-1 TRBD1 TRBJ1-5 .
TGTGCCAGCAGCTTCCCCCTAGGCGCAGAGACCCAGTACTTC CASSFPLGAETQYF TRBV11-2 . TRBJ2-5 .
TGCAGCGCTGGAGTAGCTGCTACCGGGGAGCTGTTTTTT CSAGVAATGELFF TRBV29-1 . TRBJ2-2 .
TGTGCCAGCAGGCCCCATGGGGAGGCCCAAGAGACCCAGTACTTC CASRPHGEAQETQYF TRBV2 . TRBJ2-5 .
TGCAGTGCTAGACCCAGTGACAGGGGGCGATACACCGGGGAGCTGTTTTTT CSARPSDRGRYTGELFF TRBV20-1 TRBD1 TRBJ2-2 once
TGTGCCTGCAGCGGACTAGCGGGAAGCACAGATACGCAGTATTTT CACSGLAGSTDTQYF TRBV6-5 TRBD2 TRBJ2-3 .
TGTGCCAGCATCTCGGATTACGGGCGGGGGGGCCACAATGAGCAGTTCTTC CASISDYGRGGHNEQFF TRBV7-9 TRBD2 TRBJ2-1 .
TGTGCCAGCAGCCAAGACCCCCGGACTAGCCTAAGGAATGAGCAGTTCTTC CASSQDPRTSLRNEQFF TRBV4-2 TRBD2 TRBJ2-1 few
TGTGCCAGCAGTACCGGGGGGACAGGGGCGAAAGAGACCCAGTACTTC CASSTGGTGAKETQYF TRBV12-3/TRBV12-4 TRBD1 TRBJ2-5 .
TGCAGTGCTAGAGATTGGTCGACGGAGGTGGTTAGTGAGCAGTTCTTC CSARDWSTEVVSEQFF TRBV20-1 . TRBJ2-1 .
TGTGCCAGCAGCTTGGCGCTAGCGGGATATGAGCAGTTCTTC CASSLALAGYEQFF TRBV7-2 TRBD2 TRBJ2-1 few
TGCAGCGGAATCTCGGGACAGGGTACTTACGAGCAGTACTTC CSGISGQGTYEQYF TRBV20-1 TRBD1 TRBJ2-7 .
TGCAGTGCTAGAGATGGCCGCAGAACTAATGAAAAACTGTTTTTT CSARDGRRTNEKLFF TRBV20-1 . TRBJ1-4 .
TGTGCCAGCAGCTTTGGAACCCCGATCGAGCAGTACTTC CASSFGTPIEQYF TRBV5-6 . TRBJ2-7 .
TGTGCCACCAGTGATTTGGGATTGGAGCAGTTCTTC CATSDLGLEQFF TRBV24-1 . TRBJ2-1 .
TGTGCCAGCAGTCCCCACCCGGCAGGGATACAAGAGACCCAGTACTTC CASSPHPAGIQETQYF TRBV12-3/TRBV12-4 . TRBJ2-5 .
TGTGCCACCAGCAGAGATGTCTTCCAGGGTGGGGAAAAACTGTTTTTT CATSRDVFQGGEKLFF TRBV15 . TRBJ1-4 few
TGCAGTGCTAGAGTGGACAGCGCTCGGGATACGCAGTATTTT CSARVDSARDTQYF TRBV20-1 . TRBJ2-3 .
TGTGCCAGCAGTTCACCGCAGGGGTTCAACTATGGCTACACCTTC CASSSPQGFNYGYTF TRBV28 . TRBJ1-2 .
TGTGCCAGCAGTAGCCAGGGGGCAGGAGGCAATGAGCAGTTCTTC CASSSQGAGGNEQFF TRBV6-2/TRBV6-3 TRBD1 TRBJ2-1 .
TGTGCCAGCAGTCTTCCGACAGGGAATTACGAGCAGTACTTC CASSLPTGNYEQYF TRBV6-2/TRBV6-3 TRBD1 TRBJ2-7 few
TGCAGTGCTAGGGGGGGCGGGGTCAATCAGCCCCAGCATTTT CSARGGGVNQPQHF TRBV20-1 . TRBJ1-5 once
TGTGCCACCAGCAGAGAGGCGGGGAACTACGAGCAGTACTTC CATSREAGNYEQYF TRBV15 . TRBJ2-7 .
TGTGCCAGCAAGCGGGGACAGCAAGAGACCCAGTACTTC CASKRGQQETQYF TRBV12-3/TRBV12-4 . TRBJ2-5 .
TGTGCCATCAGTTCGGGACTAGCGGGAGTAGGCAATGAGCAGTTCTTC CAISSGLAGVGNEQFF TRBV10-3 TRBD2 TRBJ2-1 .